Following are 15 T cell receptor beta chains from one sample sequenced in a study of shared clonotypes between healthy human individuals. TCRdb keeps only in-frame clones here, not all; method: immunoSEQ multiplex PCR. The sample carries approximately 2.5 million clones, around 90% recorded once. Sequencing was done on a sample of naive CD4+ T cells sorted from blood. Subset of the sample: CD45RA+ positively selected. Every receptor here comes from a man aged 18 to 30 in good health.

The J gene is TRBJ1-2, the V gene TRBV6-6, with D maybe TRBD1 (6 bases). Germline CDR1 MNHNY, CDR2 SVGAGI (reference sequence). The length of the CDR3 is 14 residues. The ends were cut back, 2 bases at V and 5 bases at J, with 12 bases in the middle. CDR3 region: CASSYRDIGYGYTF. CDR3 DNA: TGTGCCAGCAGTTACCGGGACATAGGGTATGGCTACACCTTC.

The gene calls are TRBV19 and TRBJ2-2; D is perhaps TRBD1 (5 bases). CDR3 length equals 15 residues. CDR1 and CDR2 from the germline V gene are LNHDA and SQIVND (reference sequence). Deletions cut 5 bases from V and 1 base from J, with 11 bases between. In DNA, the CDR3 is TGTGCCAGTAGTGACCCAGGGAAGAACACCGGGGAGCTGTTTTTT. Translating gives CASSDPGKNTGELFF.

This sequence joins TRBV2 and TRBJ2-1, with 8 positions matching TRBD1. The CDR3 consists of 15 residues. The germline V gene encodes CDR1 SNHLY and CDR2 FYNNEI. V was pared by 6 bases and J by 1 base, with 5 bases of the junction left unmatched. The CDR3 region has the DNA TGTGCCAGCAGCCCTGGACAGGGTTCCTACAATGAGCAGTTCTTC. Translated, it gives CASSPGQGSYNEQFF.

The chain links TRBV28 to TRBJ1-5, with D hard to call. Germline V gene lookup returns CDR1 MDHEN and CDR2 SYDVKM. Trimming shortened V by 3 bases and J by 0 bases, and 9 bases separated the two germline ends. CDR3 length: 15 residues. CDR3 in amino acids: CASSLAEYSNQPQHF. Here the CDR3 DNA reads TGTGCCAGCAGTTTGGCAGAATATAGCAATCAGCCCCAGCATTTT.

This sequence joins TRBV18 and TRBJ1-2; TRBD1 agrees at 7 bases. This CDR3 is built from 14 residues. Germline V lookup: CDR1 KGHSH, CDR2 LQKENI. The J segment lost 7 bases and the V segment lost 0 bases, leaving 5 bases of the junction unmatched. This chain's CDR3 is CASSPPTGSGGYTF. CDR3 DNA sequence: TGTGCCAGCTCACCACCGACAGGGAGCGGTGGCTACACCTTC.

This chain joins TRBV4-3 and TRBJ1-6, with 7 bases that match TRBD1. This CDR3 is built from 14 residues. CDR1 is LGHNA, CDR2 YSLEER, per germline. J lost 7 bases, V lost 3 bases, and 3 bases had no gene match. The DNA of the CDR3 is TGCGCCAGCAGCCAGGCAGGGGGGAATTCACCCCTCCACTTT. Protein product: CASSQAGGNSPLHF.

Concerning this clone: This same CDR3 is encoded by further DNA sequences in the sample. CDR3 residues: CASSPTGNPYNEQFF. The CDR3 DNA reads as TGTGCCAGCTCCCCCACAGGGAATCCCTACAATGAGCAGTTCTTC. The V gene is TRBV18, the J gene TRBJ2-1, with D perhaps matching TRBD1 (6 bases). Germline V gene sequence: CDR1 KGHSH, CDR2 LQKENI. Between the trimmed V and J ends, which lost 6 bases and 2 bases, there was a span of 14 bases. The CDR3 contains 15 residues.

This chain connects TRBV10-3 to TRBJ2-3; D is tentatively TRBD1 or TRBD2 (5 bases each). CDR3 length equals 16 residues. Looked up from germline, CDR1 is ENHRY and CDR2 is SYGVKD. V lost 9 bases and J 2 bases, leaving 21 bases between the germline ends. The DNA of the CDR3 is TGTGCCATTAATGTCCAGGGCCCTAGCCTCACAGATACGCAGTATTTT. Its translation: CAINVQGPSLTDTQYF.

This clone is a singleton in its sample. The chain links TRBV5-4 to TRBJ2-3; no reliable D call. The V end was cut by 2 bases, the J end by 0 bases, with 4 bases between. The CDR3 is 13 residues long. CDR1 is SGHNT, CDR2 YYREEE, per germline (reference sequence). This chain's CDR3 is CASSFDSTDTQYF. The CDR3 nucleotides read TGTGCCAGCAGCTTCGACAGCACAGATACGCAGTATTTT. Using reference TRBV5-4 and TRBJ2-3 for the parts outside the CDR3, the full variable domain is ETGVTQSPTHLIKTRGQQVTLRCSSQSGHNTVSWYQQALGQGPQFIFQYYREEENGRGNFPPRFSGLQFPNYSSELNVNALELDDSALYLCASSFDSTDTQYFGPGTRLTVL.

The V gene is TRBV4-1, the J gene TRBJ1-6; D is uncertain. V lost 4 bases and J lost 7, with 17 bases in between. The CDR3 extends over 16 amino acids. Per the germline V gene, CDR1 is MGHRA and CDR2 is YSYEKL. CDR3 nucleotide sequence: TGCGCCAGCAGCCGGGGAGGAGGGAACGGGAATTCACCCCTCCACTTT. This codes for CASSRGGGNGNSPLHF.

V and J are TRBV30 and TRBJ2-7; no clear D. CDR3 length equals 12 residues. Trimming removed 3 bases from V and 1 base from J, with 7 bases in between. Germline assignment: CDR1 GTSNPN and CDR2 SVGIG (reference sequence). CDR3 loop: CAWRQRSYEQYF. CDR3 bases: TGTGCCTGGAGGCAACGGTCCTACGAGCAGTACTTC.

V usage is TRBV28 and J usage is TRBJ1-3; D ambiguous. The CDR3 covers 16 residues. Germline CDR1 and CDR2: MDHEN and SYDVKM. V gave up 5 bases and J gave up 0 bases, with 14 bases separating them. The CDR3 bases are TGTGCCAGCAGTCTCTACACCAAGAGCTCTGGAAACACCATATATTTT. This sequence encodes CASSLYTKSSGNTIYF.

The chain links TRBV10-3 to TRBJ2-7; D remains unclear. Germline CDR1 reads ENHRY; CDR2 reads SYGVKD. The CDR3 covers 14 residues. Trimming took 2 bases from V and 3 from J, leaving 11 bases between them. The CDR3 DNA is TGTGCCATCAGTGAGGGGAACAGTTTCTACGAGCAGTACTTC. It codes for CAISEGNSFYEQYF.

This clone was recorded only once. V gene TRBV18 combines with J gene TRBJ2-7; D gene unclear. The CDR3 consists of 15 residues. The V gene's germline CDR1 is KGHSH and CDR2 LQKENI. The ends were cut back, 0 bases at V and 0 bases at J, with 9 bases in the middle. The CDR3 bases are TGTGCCAGCTCACCACCCGTGTCGAGCTCCTACGAGCAGTACTTC. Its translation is CASSPPVSSSYEQYF.

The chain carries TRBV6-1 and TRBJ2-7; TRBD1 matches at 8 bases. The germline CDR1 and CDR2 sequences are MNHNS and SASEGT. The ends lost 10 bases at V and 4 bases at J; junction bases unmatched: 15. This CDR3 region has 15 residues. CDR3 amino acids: CAIRQGSPLVYEQYF. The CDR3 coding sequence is TGTGCCATCCGACAGGGGTCCCCATTAGTTTACGAGCAGTACTTC.